This TCR beta chain appears in the sequencing data of a study of post-analysis software for immune sequencing data. J gave up 4 bases and V 6 bases, and 17 bases lay outside the gene matches. Germline-derived CDR1 and CDR2 are SQVTM and ANQGSEA. This CDR3 has 17 residues. Each TCR beta cDNA library carried unique molecular identifiers. TCRdb reprocessed the PCR reads via MiXCR and lists one record per CDR3 protein. Altogether roughly 800,000 distinct CDR3 sequences are present, approximately 53% being singletons, with the ten largest covering approximately 4.4%. Note on this clonotype: The antigen is undetermined.

Regarding the study as a whole: Roughly five TRBV segments appeared more often in patients than in controls, and TRBV5-6, TRBV5-1 and TRBV20-1 were among these. The study found significantly lower normalized Chao1 diversity in multiple sclerosis patients than in controls. Strong same-batch co-clustering of samples appeared with F measure clustering.

This clonotype was obtained from a girl aged 5 to 17 with multiple sclerosis. The J gene is TRBJ1-2, the V gene TRBV29-1, with 10 bases aligning to TRBD1. The sequencing input was blood. For the CDR3, the DNA is TGCAGCGTCCTCGAAGGCCGGGGGACAGGGGAGGCCTATGGCTACACCTTC. Amino acids: CSVLEGRGTGEAYGYTF. Supplemented by reference TRBV29-1 and TRBJ1-2, the full variable domain reads SAVISQKPSRDICQRGTSLTIQCQVDSQVTMMFWYRQQPGQSLTLIATANQGSEATYESGFVIDKFPISRPNLTFSTLTVSNMSPEDSSIYLCSVLEGRGTGEAYGYTFGSGTRLTVV.